A selection of T cell receptor beta chains follows, all from one sample in a study of liver allograft versus peripheral blood T cells. TCRdb reanalysed the reads using MiXCR and keeps one entry per CDR3 protein. The table includes about 200 distinct CDR3 sequences, 21% detected once. These receptor sequences come from a human patient who had a liver transplant. Some T cells may originate from the graft donor. The CDR3 runs from the conserved cysteine through the conserved F or W. The D gene is left open where the match is weak. Clone size is shown for a subset of rows, as once, few, many or a class of expanded clone.

TRBJ2-7,TRBV30,medium-sized,TRBD1,CAWSVPPGQGAREQYF,TGTGCCTGGAGTGTACCCCCGGGACAGGGGGCTAGAGAGCAGTACTTC
TRBJ2-2,TRBV5-4,.,.,CASSLVTDTGELFF,TGTGCCAGCAGCTTGGTTACGGATACCGGGGAGCTGTTTTTT
TRBJ2-5,TRBV18,.,TRBD1,CASSPRTGGGQETQYF,TGTGCCAGCTCACCGAGGACAGGGGGAGGCCAAGAGACCCAGTACTTC
TRBJ1-1,TRBV6-6,medium-sized,.,CASKQGRGTEAFF,TGTGCCAGCAAACAGGGACGGGGAACTGAAGCTTTCTTT
TRBJ1-6,TRBV10-3,few,TRBD1,CAIRGQGAKNSPLHF,TGTGCCATCAGGGGACAGGGGGCGAAAAATTCACCCCTCCACTTT
TRBJ2-3,TRBV6-2/TRBV6-3,.,.,CASSSLQTQGGPDTQYF,TGTGCCAGCAGTTCCCTACAGACTCAGGGGGGACCAGATACGCAGTATTTT
TRBJ2-7,TRBV9,.,.,CASSATSKSLPYEQYF,TGTGCCAGCAGCGCGACCTCCAAATCCTTACCTTACGAGCAGTACTTC
TRBJ1-1,TRBV30,hyperexpanded,.,CAWSISDILNTEAFF,TGTGCCTGGAGCATCTCGGACATTTTGAACACTGAAGCTTTCTTT
TRBJ2-1,TRBV10-3,large,.,CAISDGRYNEQFF,TGTGCCATCAGTGATGGCAGGTACAATGAGCAGTTCTTC
TRBJ1-1,TRBV9,medium-sized,TRBD1,CASSVGTGEAFF,TGTGCCAGCAGCGTAGGGACAGGGGAAGCTTTCTTT
TRBJ1-4,TRBV6-1,medium-sized,.,CASSEFGNEKLFF,TGTGCCAGCAGTGAATTCGGTAATGAAAAACTGTTTTTT
TRBJ1-2,TRBV7-9,few,.,CASSLVGTNYGYTF,TGTGCCAGCAGCTTAGTGGGCACTAACTATGGCTACACCTTC
TRBJ2-1,TRBV28,large,.,CASSLRYNEQFF,TGTGCCAGCAGTTTACGTTACAATGAGCAGTTCTTC
TRBJ1-1,TRBV27,.,TRBD1,CASSLGQRAEAFF,TGTGCCAGCAGTTTGGGACAGAGAGCTGAAGCTTTCTTT
TRBJ2-1,TRBV11-2,medium-sized,.,CASSQGGSSYNEQFF,TGTGCCAGCAGCCAGGGGGGTAGCTCCTACAATGAGCAGTTCTTC
TRBJ1-3,TRBV11-2,few,.,CASSLSNTIYF,TGTGCCAGCAGCTTGAGTAACACCATATATTTT
TRBJ2-7,TRBV20-1,medium-sized,.,CSAPKQGSSYEQYF,TGCAGTGCTCCGAAGCAGGGAAGCTCCTACGAGCAGTACTTC
TRBJ1-5,TRBV19,medium-sized,.,CASQQGSNQPQHF,TGTGCCAGTCAACAGGGTTCCAATCAGCCCCAGCATTTT
TRBJ1-2,TRBV5-4,few,.,CASSLVGIKYGYTF,TGTGCCAGCAGCTTAGTAGGAATTAAATATGGCTACACCTTC
TRBJ1-2,TRBV19,large,TRBD1,CASSMDRGSGYTF,TGTGCCAGTAGTATGGACAGGGGAAGTGGCTACACCTTC
TRBJ2-7,TRBV29-1,.,.,CSVWDGYEQYF,TGCAGCGTTTGGGACGGATACGAGCAGTACTTC
TRBJ1-2,TRBV6-2/TRBV6-3,hyperexpanded,.,CASSYPDDGYTF,TGTGCCAGCAGTTACCCGGACGATGGCTACACCTTC
TRBJ2-3,TRBV5-1,.,TRBD2,CASSLPAGAVDTQYF,TGCGCCAGCAGCTTGCCGGCGGGAGCTGTAGATACGCAGTATTTT
TRBJ1-1,TRBV6-1,.,.,CASSEAYRAKAFF,TGTGCCAGCAGTGAAGCATACAGGGCTAAAGCTTTCTTT
TRBJ2-3,TRBV19,hyperexpanded,TRBD1,CASSSGQGATDTQYF,TGTGCCAGTAGCAGTGGACAGGGGGCCACAGATACGCAGTATTTT
TRBJ2-3,TRBV5-4,large,.,CASSLLSAEDTQYF,TGTGCCAGCAGCTTGCTTAGCGCGGAGGATACGCAGTATTTT
TRBJ2-2,TRBV29-1,medium-sized,.,CSVETGAAGELFF,TGCAGCGTCGAGACAGGAGCGGCCGGGGAGCTGTTTTTT
TRBJ1-1,TRBV24-1,.,.,CATSDLRRTNTEAFF,TGTGCCACCAGTGATTTGAGGAGGACGAACACTGAAGCTTTCTTT
TRBJ1-1,TRBV10-3,medium-sized,.,CAISESWVLEAFF,TGTGCCATCAGTGAGTCGTGGGTCCTTGAAGCTTTCTTT
TRBJ2-2,TRBV6-2/TRBV6-3,medium-sized,.,CASHRSANTGELFF,TGTGCCAGCCATCGCAGCGCAAACACCGGGGAGCTGTTTTTT
TRBJ2-6,TRBV5-6,medium-sized,.,CASSFSTAGANVLTF,TGTGCCAGCAGCTTCTCCACAGCCGGGGCCAACGTCCTGACTTTC
TRBJ2-6,TRBV6-1,few,.,CASSEDSSGANVLTF,TGTGCCAGCAGTGAGGACAGCTCTGGGGCCAACGTCCTGACTTTC
TRBJ2-3,TRBV18,hyperexpanded,TRBD2,CASSSGTSGLGTDTQYF,TGTGCCAGCTCATCCGGGACTAGCGGCCTTGGGACAGATACGCAGTATTTT
TRBJ1-1,TRBV12-3/TRBV12-4,large,.,CASSSWTAFEAFF,TGTGCCAGCAGCTCCTGGACAGCTTTTGAAGCTTTCTTT
TRBJ1-4,TRBV28,.,.,CASKVQVPTNEKLFF,TGTGCCAGCAAGGTTCAGGTTCCAACTAATGAAAAACTGTTTTTT
TRBJ2-1,TRBV19,large,TRBD2,CASSDSLGPGLAGQFF,TGTGCCAGTAGCGATAGTCTGGGGCCGGGACTAGCGGGACAGTTCTTC
TRBJ2-7,TRBV27,hyperexpanded,.,CASSFGQPVYEQYF,TGTGCCAGCAGTTTTGGACAGCCCGTCTACGAGCAGTACTTC
TRBJ2-1,TRBV5-6,medium-sized,.,CASSLGGGALQFF,TGTGCCAGCAGCTTGGGGGGCGGGGCCCTACAGTTCTTC
TRBJ1-3,TRBV10-3,medium-sized,.,CAISERTGNTIYF,TGTGCCATCAGTGAGAGGACTGGAAACACCATATATTTT
TRBJ1-1,TRBV6-1,medium-sized,.,CASLQGFTEAFF,TGTGCCAGCCTACAAGGATTCACTGAAGCTTTCTTT
TRBJ1-6,TRBV6-2/TRBV6-3,hyperexpanded,.,CASSYSRIQALNRNSPLHF,TGTGCCAGCAGTTACTCGAGGATCCAGGCCCTTAATCGGAATTCACCCCTCCACTTT